The 7 T cell receptor beta chains below all came from one sample that was sequenced in a study of T-cell memory formation after mild COVID-19. A single record per CDR3 protein comes from TCRdb applying MiXCR to the 5' RACE reads. The sample yields more than 200,000 distinct CDR3 sequences, about a sixth seen once. The sample comprised PBMCs or a T cell subset sorted from them (not recorded which). Every receptor here comes from a man aged 18-30 years who had mild COVID-19 (a few samples of this study predate the infection). Cell type and time point are not known.

The chain recombines TRBV7-8 with TRBJ2-6; D unclear. V gave up 3 bases and J gave up 0 bases, with 3 bases separating them. The CDR3 runs to 14 residues. Germline CDR1 and CDR2: SGHVS and FQNEAQ. Here the CDR3 reads CASSFHSGANVLTF. CDR3 DNA sequence: TGTGCCAGCAGCTTCCACTCTGGGGCCAACGTCCTGACTTTC.

V is TRBV7-2 and J is TRBJ1-4; 7 positions match TRBD1. Germline trimming cut 5 bases from V and 8 bases from J; bases unmatched to any gene: 8. The CDR3 is 14 amino acids. CDR1 and CDR2 (germline): SGHTA, FQGNSA. The CDR3 DNA follows: TGTGCCAGCAGCCCCCGACAGGGCGCGGAAAAACTGTTTTTT. Translating it yields CASSPRQGAEKLFF.

This clonotype was seen more than once but under ten times. The rearrangement joins TRBV28 to TRBJ1-3; the D is unclear. The CDR3 has 17 residues. Germline V CDR1 and CDR2: MDHEN, SYDVKM. V was trimmed by 5 bases and J by 0 bases, leaving 17 bases between them. CDR3 protein: CASSPTLGRFSGNTIYF. Here the CDR3 DNA reads TGTGCCAGCAGTCCGACCCTGGGCAGATTCTCTGGAAACACCATATATTTT.

This clonotype was counted only a few times. The chain has TRBV5-1 and TRBJ2-3; 9 positions agree with TRBD2. Germline V gene data show CDR1 as SGHRS and CDR2 as YFSETQ. CDR3 size: 15 residues. Trimming at V came to 3 bases and at J to 2 bases, leaving 4 bases not matched to a gene. CDR3 sequence: CASSSSGAPTDTQYF. CDR3 nucleotide sequence: TGCGCCAGCAGCTCTAGCGGGGCGCCCACAGATACGCAGTATTTT.

This clonotype appeared once. The genes are TRBV6-1 and TRBJ2-2; tentatively, D is TRBD1 (6 bases). V was cut by 2 bases and J by 6 bases, with 13 bases left in between. The CDR3 contains 15 residues. Germline assignment: CDR1 MNHNS and CDR2 SASEGT. The CDR3 sequence is CASSEKLRGAGELFF. The CDR3 DNA reads as TGTGCCAGCAGTGAAAAGCTCAGGGGCGCCGGGGAGCTGTTTTTT.

The chain uses TRBV25-1 and TRBJ2-1; 7 positions agree with TRBD2. From germline, CDR1 is MGHDK and CDR2 SYGVNS. The CDR3 runs to 16 residues. Losses at the gene ends were 4 bases for V and 1 base for J; bases not matched to a gene: 7. CDR3 coding DNA: TGTGCCAGCAGTGGCCAGCGGGGAGGGTCCTACAATGAGCAGTTCTTC. Residues: CASSGQRGGSYNEQFF.

The chain uses TRBV18 and TRBJ1-1; D is perhaps TRBD1 (5 bases). Germline CDR1 KGHSH, CDR2 LQKENI. The CDR3 is 17 residues long. With 6 bases removed from V and 4 bases from J, the gap between germline ends came to 24 bases. The CDR3 DNA follows: TGTGCCAGCTCCCCGGGCCCCTCTCAGGGTAGAGGCACTGAAGCTTTCTTT. Encoded protein: CASSPGPSQGRGTEAFF.